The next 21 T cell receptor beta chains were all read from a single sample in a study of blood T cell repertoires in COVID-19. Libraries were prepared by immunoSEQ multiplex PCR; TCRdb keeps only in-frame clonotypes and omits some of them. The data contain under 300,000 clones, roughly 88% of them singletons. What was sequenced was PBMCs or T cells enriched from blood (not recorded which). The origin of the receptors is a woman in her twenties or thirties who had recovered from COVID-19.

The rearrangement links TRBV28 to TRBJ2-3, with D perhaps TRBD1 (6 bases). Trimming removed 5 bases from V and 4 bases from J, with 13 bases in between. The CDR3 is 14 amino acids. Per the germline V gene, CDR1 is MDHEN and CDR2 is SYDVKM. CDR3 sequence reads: CASSGTGSPDTQYF. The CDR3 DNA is TGTGCCAGCAGTGGTACAGGGAGTCCAGATACGCAGTATTTT.

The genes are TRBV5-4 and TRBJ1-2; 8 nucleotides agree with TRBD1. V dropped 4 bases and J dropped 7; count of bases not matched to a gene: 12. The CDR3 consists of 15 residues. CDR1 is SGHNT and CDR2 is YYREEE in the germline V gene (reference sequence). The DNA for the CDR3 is TGTGCCAGCAGCGGGGAGGACAGGGCGAAGGGTGGCTACACCTTC. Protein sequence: CASSGEDRAKGGYTF.

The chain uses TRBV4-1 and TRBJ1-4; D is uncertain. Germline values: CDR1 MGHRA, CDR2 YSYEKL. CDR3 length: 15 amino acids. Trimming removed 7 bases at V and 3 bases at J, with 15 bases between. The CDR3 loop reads CASKAELAANEKLFF. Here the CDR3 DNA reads TGCGCCAGCAAAGCCGAACTCGCGGCTAATGAAAAACTGTTTTTT.

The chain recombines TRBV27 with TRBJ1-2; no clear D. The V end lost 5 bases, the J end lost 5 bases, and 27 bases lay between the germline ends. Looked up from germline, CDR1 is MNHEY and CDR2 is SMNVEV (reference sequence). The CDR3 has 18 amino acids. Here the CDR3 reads CASSPHPMETSGLYGYTF. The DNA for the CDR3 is TGTGCCAGCAGTCCCCATCCGATGGAGACTTCTGGACTATATGGCTACACCTTC.

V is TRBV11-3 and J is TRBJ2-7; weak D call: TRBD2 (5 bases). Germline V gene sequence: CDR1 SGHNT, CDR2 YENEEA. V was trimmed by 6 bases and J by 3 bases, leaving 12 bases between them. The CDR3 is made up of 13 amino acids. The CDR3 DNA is TGTGCCAGCAGTCGGGGATTGAACTACGAGCAGTACTTC. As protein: CASSRGLNYEQYF.

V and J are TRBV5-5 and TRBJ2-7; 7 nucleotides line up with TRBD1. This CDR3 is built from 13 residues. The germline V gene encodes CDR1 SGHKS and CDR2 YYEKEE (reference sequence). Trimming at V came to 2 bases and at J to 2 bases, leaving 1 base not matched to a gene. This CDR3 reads CASSFGTAYEQYF. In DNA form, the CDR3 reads TGTGCCAGCAGCTTTGGGACAGCCTACGAGCAGTACTTC.

The CDR3 sequence: CASSVERGETQYF. The CDR3, as DNA: TGTGCCAGCAGCGTGGAGCGGGGAGAGACCCAGTACTTC. The chain employs TRBV7-2 and TRBJ2-5, with 7 bases lining up with TRBD2. There are 13 residues in the CDR3. The J segment lost 4 bases and the V segment lost 5 bases, leaving 4 bases of the junction unmatched. Germline V gene lookup returns CDR1 SGHTA and CDR2 FQGNSA.

CDR3 nucleotide sequence: TGTGCCAGCAGCGCCGGGGACACGTTGAGGTTGAGCACTGAAGCTTTCTTT. It yields the protein CASSAGDTLRLSTEAFF. This chain joins TRBV9 and TRBJ1-1; the D gene is possibly TRBD1 (6 bases). Trimming left V 3 bases short and J 4 bases short, with 22 bases between. The CDR3 has 17 amino acids. Germline CDR1 reads SGDLS; CDR2 reads YYNGEE.

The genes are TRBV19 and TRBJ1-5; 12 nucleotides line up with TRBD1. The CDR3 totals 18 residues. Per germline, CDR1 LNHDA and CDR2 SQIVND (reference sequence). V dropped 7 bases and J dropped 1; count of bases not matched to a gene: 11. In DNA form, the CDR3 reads TGTGCCAGTATCTTGGGGACAGGGGGCTTAGGGAGCAATCAGCCCCAGCATTTT. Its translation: CASILGTGGLGSNQPQHF.

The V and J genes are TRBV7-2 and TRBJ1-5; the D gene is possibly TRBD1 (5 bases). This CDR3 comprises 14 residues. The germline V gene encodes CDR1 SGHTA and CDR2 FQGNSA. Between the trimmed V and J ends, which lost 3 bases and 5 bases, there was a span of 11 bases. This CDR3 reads CASSFSGLDQPQHF. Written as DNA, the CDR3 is TGTGCCAGCAGCTTTTCAGGGCTCGATCAGCCCCAGCATTTT.

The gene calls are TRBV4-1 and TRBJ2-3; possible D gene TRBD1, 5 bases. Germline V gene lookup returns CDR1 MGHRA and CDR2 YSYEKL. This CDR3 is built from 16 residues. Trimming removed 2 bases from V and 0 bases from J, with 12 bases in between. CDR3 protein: CASSQQGGPSTDTQYF. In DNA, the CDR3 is TGCGCCAGCAGCCAACAGGGTGGCCCTAGCACAGATACGCAGTATTTT.

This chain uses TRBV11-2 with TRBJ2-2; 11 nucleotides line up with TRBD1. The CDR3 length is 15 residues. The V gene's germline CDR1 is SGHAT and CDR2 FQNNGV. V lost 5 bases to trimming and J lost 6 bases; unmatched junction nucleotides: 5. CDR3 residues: CASSMGQGGSGELFF. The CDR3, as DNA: TGTGCCAGCAGCATGGGACAGGGGGGGTCCGGGGAGCTGTTTTTT.

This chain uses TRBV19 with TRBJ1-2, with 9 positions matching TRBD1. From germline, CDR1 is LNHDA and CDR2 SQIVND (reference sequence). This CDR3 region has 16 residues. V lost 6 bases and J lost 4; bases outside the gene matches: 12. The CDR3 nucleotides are TGTGCCAGTAGCATATCCACAGGGGGCGCGCTCTATGGCTACACCTTC. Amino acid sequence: CASSISTGGALYGYTF.

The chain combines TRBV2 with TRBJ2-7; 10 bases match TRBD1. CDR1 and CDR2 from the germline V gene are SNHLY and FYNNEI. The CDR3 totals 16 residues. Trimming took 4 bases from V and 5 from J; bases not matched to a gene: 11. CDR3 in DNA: TGTGCCAGCAGTGCGCCGGGACAGGGGCGCCCCCACGAGCAGTACTTC. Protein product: CASSAPGQGRPHEQYF.

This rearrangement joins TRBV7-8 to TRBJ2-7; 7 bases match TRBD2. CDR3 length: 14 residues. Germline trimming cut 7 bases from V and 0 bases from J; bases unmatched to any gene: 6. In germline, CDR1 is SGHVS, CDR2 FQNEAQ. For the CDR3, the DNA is TGTGCCAGCAAGCCCGGGGGGAGCTCCTACGAGCAGTACTTC. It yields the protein CASKPGGSSYEQYF.

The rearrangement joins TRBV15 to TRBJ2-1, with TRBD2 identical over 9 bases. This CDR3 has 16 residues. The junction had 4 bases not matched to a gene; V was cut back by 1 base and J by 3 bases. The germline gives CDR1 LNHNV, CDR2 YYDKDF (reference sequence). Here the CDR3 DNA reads TGTGCCACCAGCAGAGTTGGTAGCGGGGGCTACAATGAGCAGTTCTTC. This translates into CATSRVGSGGYNEQFF.

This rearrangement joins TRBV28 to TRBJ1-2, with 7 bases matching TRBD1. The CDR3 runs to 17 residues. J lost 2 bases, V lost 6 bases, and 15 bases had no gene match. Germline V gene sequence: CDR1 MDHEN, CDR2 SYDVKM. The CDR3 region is CASSPTLDRIVNYGYTF. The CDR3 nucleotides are TGTGCCAGCAGCCCAACACTGGACAGGATCGTCAACTATGGCTACACCTTC.

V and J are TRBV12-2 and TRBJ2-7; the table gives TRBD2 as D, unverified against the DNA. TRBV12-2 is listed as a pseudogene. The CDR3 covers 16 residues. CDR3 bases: TGTGCAAGTCGCTTCCGACTAGCGGGAGCTCCCCACGAGCAGTACTTC. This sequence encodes CASRFRLAGAPHEQYF.

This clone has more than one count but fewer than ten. CDR3 residues: CASSFSMGIGALFF. The DNA of the CDR3 is TGTGCCAGCAGTTTCAGTATGGGTATCGGAGCCCTGTTTTTT. V and J are TRBV28 and TRBJ1-4; D is ambiguous. CDR1 and CDR2 from the germline V gene are MDHEN and SYDVKM. The CDR3 length is 14 residues. V gave up 3 bases and J gave up 14 bases, with 19 bases separating them.

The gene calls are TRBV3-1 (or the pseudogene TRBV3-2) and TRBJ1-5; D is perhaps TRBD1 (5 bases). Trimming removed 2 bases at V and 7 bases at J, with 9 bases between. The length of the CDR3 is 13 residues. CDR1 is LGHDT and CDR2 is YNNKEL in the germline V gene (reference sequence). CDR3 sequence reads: CASSQRGGQPQHF. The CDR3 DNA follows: TGTGCCAGCAGCCAACGGGGGGGGCAGCCCCAGCATTTT.

The CDR3 region is CASSLQATGELFF. DNA for the CDR3: TGTGCCAGCAGTCTCCAGGCTACCGGGGAGCTGTTTTTT. The V call is TRBV12-3 or TRBV12-4, the J call TRBJ2-2; D ambiguous. The CDR3 contains 13 residues. Trimming stripped 5 bases from V and 5 bases from J, with 9 bases between.